The 3 T cell receptor beta chains below come from one sample, sequenced in a study of blood T cell repertoires in COVID-19. The repertoire was sequenced with immunoSEQ multiplex PCR; TCRdb's copy has only in-frame clones and lacks some. The table has around 270,000 clones, around 87% seen once; the top ten hold roughly 5.6%. Sequencing input: peripheral blood. The source is a woman aged 60-75 years with COVID-19, enrolled during active disease.

This chain connects TRBV5-6 to TRBJ2-4; 13 nucleotides line up with TRBD2. Germline CDR1 and CDR2: SGHDT and YYEEEE. The junction had 5 bases not matched to a gene; V was cut back by 2 bases and J by 6 bases. The CDR3 contains 16 residues. CDR3 protein: CASSFSGTSGTNIQYF. CDR3 nucleotide sequence: TGTGCCAGCAGCTTTTCCGGGACTAGCGGGACAAACATTCAGTACTTC.

J is TRBJ2-1 and V is TRBV3-1 (or the pseudogene TRBV3-2), with 11 nucleotides matching TRBD2. V gave up 2 bases and J gave up 6 bases; unmatched junction bases: 3. CDR3 size: 15 residues. Germline CDR1 LGHDT, CDR2 YNNKEL (reference sequence). CDR3 DNA: TGTGCCAGCAGCCAAAGGACTAGCGGGTTCAATGAGCAGTTCTTC. It yields the protein CASSQRTSGFNEQFF.

This chain joins TRBV28 and TRBJ1-5; D is ambiguous. The germline V gene has CDR1 MDHEN and CDR2 SYDVKM. The CDR3 runs to 14 residues. Trimming left V 3 bases short and J 1 base short, with 7 bases between. This CDR3 reads CASSLGRSNQPQHF. In nucleotides, the CDR3 is TGTGCCAGCAGTTTGGGCCGGAGCAATCAGCCCCAGCATTTT.